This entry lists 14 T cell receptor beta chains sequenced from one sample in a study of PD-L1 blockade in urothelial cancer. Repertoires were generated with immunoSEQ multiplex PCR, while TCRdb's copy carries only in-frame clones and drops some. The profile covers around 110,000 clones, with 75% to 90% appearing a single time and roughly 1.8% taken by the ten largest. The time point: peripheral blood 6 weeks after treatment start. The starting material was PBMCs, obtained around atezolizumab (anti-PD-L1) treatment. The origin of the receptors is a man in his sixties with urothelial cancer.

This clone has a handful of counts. CDR3 loop: CASSLQGDGAFF. The CDR3 nucleotides read TGTGCCAGCAGCTTACAGGGGGATGGGGCTTTCTTT. This chain uses TRBV6-1 with TRBJ1-1, with 8 nucleotides matching TRBD1. Per the germline V gene, CDR1 is MNHNS and CDR2 is SASEGT. The CDR3 sequence is 12 residues long. With V trimmed by 6 bases and J by 11 bases, 8 bases remained unmatched.

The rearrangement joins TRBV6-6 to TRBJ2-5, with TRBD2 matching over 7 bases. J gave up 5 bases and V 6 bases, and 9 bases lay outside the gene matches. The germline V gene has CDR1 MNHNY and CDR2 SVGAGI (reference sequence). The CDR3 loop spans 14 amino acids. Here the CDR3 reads CASRSLGGVETQYF. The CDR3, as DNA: TGTGCCAGCAGGTCACTTGGGGGGGTGGAGACCCAGTACTTC.

The CDR3 sequence: CASSLSLAGWETQYF. CDR3 nucleotide sequence: TGTGCCAGCAGCTTGAGTCTAGCGGGATGGGAGACCCAGTACTTC. This chain joins TRBV5-5 and TRBJ2-5; TRBD2 agrees at 9 bases. Germline V lookup: CDR1 SGHKS, CDR2 YYEKEE (reference sequence). Trimming cost V 1 base and J 5 bases; bases outside gene matches: 6. CDR3 size: 15 residues. The full variable domain, in which reference TRBV5-5 and TRBJ2-5 provide the parts outside the CDR3, is DAGVTQSPTHLIKTRGQQVTLRCSPISGHKSVSWYQQVLGQGPQFIFQYYEKEERGRGNFPDRFSARQFPNYSSELNVNALLLGDSALYLCASSLSLAGWETQYFGPGTRLLVL.

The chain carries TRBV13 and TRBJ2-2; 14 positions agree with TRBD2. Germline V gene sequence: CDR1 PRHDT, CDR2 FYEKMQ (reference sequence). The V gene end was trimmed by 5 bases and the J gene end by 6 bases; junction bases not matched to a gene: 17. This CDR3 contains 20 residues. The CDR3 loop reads CASSKTSGRAGGNQPGELFF. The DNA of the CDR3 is TGTGCCAGCAGCAAGACTAGCGGGAGGGCCGGAGGGAACCAGCCCGGGGAGCTGTTTTTT.

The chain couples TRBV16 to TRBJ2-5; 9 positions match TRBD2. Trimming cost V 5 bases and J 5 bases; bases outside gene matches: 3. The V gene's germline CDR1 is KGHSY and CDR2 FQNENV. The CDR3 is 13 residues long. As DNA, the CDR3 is TGTGCCAGCAGCTACGGACTAGCGGAGACCCAGTACTTC. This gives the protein CASSYGLAETQYF.

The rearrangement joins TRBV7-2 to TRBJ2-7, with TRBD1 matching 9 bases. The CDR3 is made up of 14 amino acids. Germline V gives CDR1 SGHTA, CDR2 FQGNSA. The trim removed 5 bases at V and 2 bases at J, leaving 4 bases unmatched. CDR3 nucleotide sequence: TGTGCCAGCAGCGCCTGGACAGGGGCCTACGAGCAGTACTTC. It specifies CASSAWTGAYEQYF.

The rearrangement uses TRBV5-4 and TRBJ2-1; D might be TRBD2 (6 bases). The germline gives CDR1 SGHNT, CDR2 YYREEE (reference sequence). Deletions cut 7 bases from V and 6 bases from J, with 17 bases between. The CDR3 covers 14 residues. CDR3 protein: CASRPGTPSNEQFF. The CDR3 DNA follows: TGTGCCAGCCGCCCCGGGACTCCCTCCAATGAGCAGTTCTTC. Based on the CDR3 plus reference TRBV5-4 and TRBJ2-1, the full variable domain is ETGVTQSPTHLIKTRGQQVTLRCSSQSGHNTVSWYQQALGQGPQFIFQYYREEENGRGNFPPRFSGLQFPNYSSELNVNALELDDSALYLCASRPGTPSNEQFFGPGTRLTVL.

The CDR3 DNA reads TGCGCCAGCAGCCAAGTGTCTGGGACAGGGGCCTACGAGCAGTACTTC. It is translated as CASSQVSGTGAYEQYF. The gene calls are TRBV4-3 and TRBJ2-7, with TRBD1 matching 10 bases. The CDR3 is 16 amino acids. Germline-derived CDR1 and CDR2 are LGHNA and YSLEER. V lost 1 base, J lost 2 bases, and 5 bases stayed unmatched.

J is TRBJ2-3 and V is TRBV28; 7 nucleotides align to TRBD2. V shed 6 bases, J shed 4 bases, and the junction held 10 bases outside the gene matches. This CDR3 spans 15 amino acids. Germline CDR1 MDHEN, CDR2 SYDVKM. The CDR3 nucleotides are TGTGCCAGCAGCTCGAGGAGCGGGACGGCAGATACGCAGTATTTT. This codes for CASSSRSGTADTQYF.

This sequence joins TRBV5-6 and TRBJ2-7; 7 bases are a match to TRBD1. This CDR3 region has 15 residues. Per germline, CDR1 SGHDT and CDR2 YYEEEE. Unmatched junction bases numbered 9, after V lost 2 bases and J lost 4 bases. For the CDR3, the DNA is TGTGCCAGCAGCTTTAGGGCAGGGGGTGGGTACGAGCAGTACTTC. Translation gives CASSFRAGGGYEQYF.

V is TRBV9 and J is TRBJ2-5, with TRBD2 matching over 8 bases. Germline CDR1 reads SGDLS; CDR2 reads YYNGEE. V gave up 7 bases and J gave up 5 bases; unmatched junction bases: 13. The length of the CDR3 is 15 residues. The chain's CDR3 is CASSTRGGGPETQYF. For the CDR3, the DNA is TGTGCCAGCTCCACCCGTGGCGGGGGGCCCGAGACCCAGTACTTC.

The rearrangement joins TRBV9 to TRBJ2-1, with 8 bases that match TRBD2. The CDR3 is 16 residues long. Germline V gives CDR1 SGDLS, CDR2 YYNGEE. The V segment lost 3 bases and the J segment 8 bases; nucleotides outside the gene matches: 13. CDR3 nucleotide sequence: TGTGCCAGCAGCGCGCCTCTCGCGGGAGGTATGCATGAGCAGTTCTTC. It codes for CASSAPLAGGMHEQFF. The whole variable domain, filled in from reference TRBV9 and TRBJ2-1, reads DSGVTQTPKHLITATGQRVTLRCSPRSGDLSVYWYQQSLDQGLQFLIQYYNGEERAKGNILERFSAQQFPDLHSELNLSSLELGDSALYFCASSAPLAGGMHEQFFGPGTRLTVL.

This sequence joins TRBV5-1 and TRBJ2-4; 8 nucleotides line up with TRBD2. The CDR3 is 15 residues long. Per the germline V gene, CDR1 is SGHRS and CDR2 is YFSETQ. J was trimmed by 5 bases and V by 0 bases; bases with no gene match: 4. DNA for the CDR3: TGCGCCAGCAGCTTGGACGGGAGGGCCCAAAACATTCAGTACTTC. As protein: CASSLDGRAQNIQYF.

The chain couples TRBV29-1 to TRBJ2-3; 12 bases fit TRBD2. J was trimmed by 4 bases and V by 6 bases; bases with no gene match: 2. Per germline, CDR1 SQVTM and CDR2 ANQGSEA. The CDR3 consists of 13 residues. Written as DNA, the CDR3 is TGCAGCGTGACTAGCGGGAGCGCAGATACGCAGTATTTT. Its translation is CSVTSGSADTQYF.